This is a list of T cell receptor beta chains from one sample in a study of cytomegalovirus exposure and HLA in healthy donors. Assay used: immunoSEQ multiplex PCR; TCRdb lists only in-frame clones, some missing. The repertoire consists of more than 90,000 clones, with 81% occurring once and the leading ten covering roughly 4%. The sample consisted of PBMCs. These receptor sequences come from a woman aged 70-85 years in good health and CMV-seropositive. CDR3s include the opening cysteine and the closing phenylalanine or tryptophan. Fields, in order: D gene, V gene, J gene, CDR3 protein. The D gene is left open where the match is weak.

D gene: TRBD1; V gene: TRBV4-1; J gene: TRBJ2-7; CDR3 protein: CASSQGQGADEQYF
D gene: NA; V gene: TRBV7-2; J gene: TRBJ1-1; CDR3 protein: CASVDQMNTEAFF
D gene: NA; V gene: TRBV19; J gene: TRBJ1-1; CDR3 protein: CASSHRQYTEAFF
D gene: TRBD2; V gene: TRBV6-4; J gene: TRBJ2-3; CDR3 protein: CASALAGDSDTQYF
D gene: TRBD2; V gene: TRBV9; J gene: TRBJ2-3; CDR3 protein: CASSGRLAGDTQYF
D gene: TRBD2; V gene: TRBV5-8; J gene: TRBJ2-3; CDR3 protein: CASSPRRTSTDTQYF
D gene: NA; V gene: TRBV7-9; J gene: TRBJ1-4; CDR3 protein: CASSSPTGANEKLFF
D gene: TRBD2; V gene: TRBV6-6; J gene: NA; CDR3 protein: CASSSGGRSYEQYF
D gene: TRBD1; V gene: TRBV5-1; J gene: TRBJ2-2; CDR3 protein: CASSLGQGGTGELFF
D gene: TRBD2; V gene: TRBV27; J gene: TRBJ2-4; CDR3 protein: CASRDSGGGSGAKNIQYF
D gene: TRBD1; V gene: TRBV18; J gene: TRBJ2-7; CDR3 protein: CASSPETGPYEQYF
D gene: NA; V gene: TRBV7-9; J gene: TRBJ1-3; CDR3 protein: CASSLAGTPGNTIYF
D gene: TRBD2; V gene: TRBV9; J gene: TRBJ2-5; CDR3 protein: CASSSPGGGETQYF
D gene: TRBD1; V gene: TRBV9; J gene: TRBJ2-3; CDR3 protein: CASSLGGITDTQYF
D gene: NA; V gene: TRBV2; J gene: TRBJ1-2; CDR3 protein: CASSEFMADSRNYGYTF
D gene: TRBD1; V gene: TRBV7-2; J gene: TRBJ1-5; CDR3 protein: CASTLKTGRNQPQHF
D gene: TRBD1; V gene: TRBV11-3; J gene: TRBJ2-1; CDR3 protein: CASSSRQGAGNEQFF
D gene: TRBD2; V gene: TRBV10-2; J gene: TRBJ2-5; CDR3 protein: CATRLAGVETQYF
D gene: TRBD2; V gene: TRBV6-1; J gene: TRBJ2-3; CDR3 protein: CASSEGLAGADTQYF
D gene: TRBD1; V gene: TRBV5-8; J gene: TRBJ1-3; CDR3 protein: CASSKGDSSGNTIYF